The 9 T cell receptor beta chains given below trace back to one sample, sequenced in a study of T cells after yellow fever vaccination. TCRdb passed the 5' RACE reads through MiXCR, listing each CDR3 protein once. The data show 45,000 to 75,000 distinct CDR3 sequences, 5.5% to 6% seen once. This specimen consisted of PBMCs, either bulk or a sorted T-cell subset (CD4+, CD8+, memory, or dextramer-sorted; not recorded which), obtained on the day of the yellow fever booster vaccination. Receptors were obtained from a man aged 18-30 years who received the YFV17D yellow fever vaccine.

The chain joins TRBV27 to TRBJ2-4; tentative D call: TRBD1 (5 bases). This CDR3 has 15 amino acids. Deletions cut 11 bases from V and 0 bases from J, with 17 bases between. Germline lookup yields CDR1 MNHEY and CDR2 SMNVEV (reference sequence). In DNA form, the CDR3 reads TGTGCCGCCGGGCCTGGGGCGCTAGCCAAAAACATTCAGTACTTC. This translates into CAAGPGALAKNIQYF.

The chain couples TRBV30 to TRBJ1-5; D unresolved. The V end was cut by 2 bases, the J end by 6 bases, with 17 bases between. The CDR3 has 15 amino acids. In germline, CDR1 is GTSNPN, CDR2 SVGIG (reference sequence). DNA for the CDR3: TGTGCCTGGAGTCCTATGTCCTCGGGAGGTCAGCCCCAGCATTTT. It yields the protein CAWSPMSSGGQPQHF.

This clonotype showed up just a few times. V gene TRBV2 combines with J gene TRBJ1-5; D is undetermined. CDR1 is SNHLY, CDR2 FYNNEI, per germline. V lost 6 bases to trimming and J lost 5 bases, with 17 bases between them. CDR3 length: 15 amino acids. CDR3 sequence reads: CASSPPLRYDQPQHF. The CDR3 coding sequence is TGTGCCAGCAGCCCCCCCCTCCGGTATGATCAGCCCCAGCATTTT.

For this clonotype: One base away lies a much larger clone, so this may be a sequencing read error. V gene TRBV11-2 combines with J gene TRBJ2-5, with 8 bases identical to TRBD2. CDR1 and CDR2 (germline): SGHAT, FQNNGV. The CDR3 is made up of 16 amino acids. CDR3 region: CASSLSPSGGQETRYF. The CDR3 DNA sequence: TGTGCCAGCAGCTTATCGCCCAGCGGGGGCCAAGAGACCCGGTACTTC.

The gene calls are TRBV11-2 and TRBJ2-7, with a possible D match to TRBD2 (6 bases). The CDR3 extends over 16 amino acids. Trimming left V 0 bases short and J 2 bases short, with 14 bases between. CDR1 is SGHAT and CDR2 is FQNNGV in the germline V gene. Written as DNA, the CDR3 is TGTGCCAGCAGCTTAGATTGGGCGGGGTCCCCCTACGAGCAGTACTTC. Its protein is CASSLDWAGSPYEQYF.

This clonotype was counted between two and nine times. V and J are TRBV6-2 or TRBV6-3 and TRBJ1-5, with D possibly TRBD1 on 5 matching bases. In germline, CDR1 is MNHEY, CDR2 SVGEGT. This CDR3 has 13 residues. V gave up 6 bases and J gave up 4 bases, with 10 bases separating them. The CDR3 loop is CASRRDLNQPQHF. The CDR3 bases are TGTGCCAGCAGGCGGGACCTAAATCAGCCCCAGCATTTT.

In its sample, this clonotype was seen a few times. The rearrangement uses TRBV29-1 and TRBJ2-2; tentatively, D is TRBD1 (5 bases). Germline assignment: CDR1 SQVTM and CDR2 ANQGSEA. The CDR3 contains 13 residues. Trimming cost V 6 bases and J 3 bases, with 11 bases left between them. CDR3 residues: CSVVDSDTGELFF. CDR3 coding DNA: TGCAGCGTGGTCGACAGTGACACCGGGGAGCTGTTTTTT.

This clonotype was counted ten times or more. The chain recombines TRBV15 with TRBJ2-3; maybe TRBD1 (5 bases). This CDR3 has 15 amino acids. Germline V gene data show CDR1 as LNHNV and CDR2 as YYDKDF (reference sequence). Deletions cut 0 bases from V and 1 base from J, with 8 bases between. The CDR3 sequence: CATSREAGRTDTQYF. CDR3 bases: TGTGCCACCAGCAGAGAGGCAGGGCGCACAGATACGCAGTATTTT.

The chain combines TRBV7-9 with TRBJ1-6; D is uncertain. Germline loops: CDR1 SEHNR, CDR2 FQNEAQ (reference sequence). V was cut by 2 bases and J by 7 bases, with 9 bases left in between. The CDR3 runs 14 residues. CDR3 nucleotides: TGTGCCAGCAGCTTAACCCCGGCCAATTCACCCCTCCACTTT. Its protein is CASSLTPANSPLHF.